This T cell receptor (beta chain) was identified during a study of cytomegalovirus exposure and HLA in healthy donors. Study results and caveats: In a later analysis, TCR beta V- and J-gene trimming was associated with a missense DCLRE1C variant. The study recorded more than 150 TCR beta chains that were cytomegalovirus-associated. Per a prior analysis, the majority of TCR beta V segments were productive roughly 87% or roughly 30% of the time.

When sampled, the donors appeared nominally healthy, though they likely had unrecorded immune exposures. Remarks on this clone: The antigen is undetermined.

This CDR3 has 11 amino acids. CDR1 is SGHVS and CDR2 is FQNEAQ in the germline V gene. Deletions cut 3 bases from V and 4 bases from J, with 3 bases between. A multiplex PCR was run with 60 Vbeta primers and 13 Jbeta primers. Repertoires were generated with immunoSEQ multiplex PCR, while TCRdb's copy carries only in-frame clones and drops some. Counted here are some 100,000 clones, 76% occurring once; the ten biggest clones make up under 5%. The clonotype was recovered from a woman in her 50s in good health and CMV-seropositive. V usage is TRBV7-8 and J usage is TRBJ1-1; D unclear. The sequencing input was PBMCs. As DNA, the CDR3 is TGTGCCAGCAGCTTGCGCACTGAAGCTTTCTTT. Protein product: CASSLRTEAFF.